The source of this TCR beta chain is a study of shared clonotypes between healthy human individuals. Study outcomes and limitations: Non-shared clonotypes had lower generation probabilities than those shared by all four donors.

Germline V CDR1 and CDR2: SGHTA, FQGNSA. The length of the CDR3 is 12 residues. Note on this clone: Its specificity is not known. Germline and junction disagree at one end, which may indicate a read error.

Profiled with immunoSEQ multiplex PCR; TCRdb holds only in-frame clones, not every one. The sample holds millions of clones, 85% to 95% seen once. Naive CD45RA+ and memory CD45RA-negative subsets were split from CD4+ cells. Specimen: naive CD4+ T cells sorted from blood. Regarding subset: CD45RA+ positively selected. V usage is TRBV7-2 and J usage is TRBJ2-3; no firm D call. The clonotype was recovered from a man younger than 35 in good health. CDR3 loop: CASSLVFYPPHF. The CDR3 coding sequence is TGTGCCAGCAGCTTAGTCTTTTATCCCCCCCATTTT. Together with reference TRBV7-2 and TRBJ2-3, the CDR3 gives the full variable domain: GAGVSQSPSNKVTEKGKDVELRCDPISGHTALYWYRQSLGQGLEFLIYFQGNSAPDKSGLPSDRFSAERTGGSVSTLTIQRTQQEDSAVYLCASSLVFYPPHFGPGTRLTVL.